The clone carrying this TCR beta chain was seen a few times. The antigen remains unidentified. Germline V lookup: CDR1 ENHRY, CDR2 SYGVKD. This CDR3 spans 12 amino acids. J gave up 5 bases and V 6 bases, and 1 base lay outside the gene matches. TCRdb re-called the reads through MiXCR, storing one row per CDR3 protein. The sample lists 450,000 to 550,000 distinct CDR3 sequences, about 39% occurring once. The data are from a study of T cell repertoires in cytomegalovirus infection. Study information: Well-studied HLA-B-restricted CMV epitopes were used in the study alongside recently identified HLA-C-restricted ones. From public TCR beta signatures came an indication of both CMV infection and matching HLA type. General study findings and limits: Ex vivo, HLA-C-restricted CMV-specific TCR beta clonotypes prevailed over the rest of the response. Of the TCR beta families, the public ones yielded a cumulative frequency that identified carriers of CMV plus the relevant HLA.

Source: cultured PBMCs, taken from culture after CMV antigen stimulation. The receptor was derived from a human donor in good health (CMV status not recorded). Some clones in this sample may be carry-over from other donors' samples. The chain has TRBV10-3 and TRBJ2-1, with 7 bases fitting TRBD2. CDR3 DNA sequence: TGTGCCATCAGGGGAGGGGACAATGAGCAGTTCTTC. This sequence encodes CAIRGGDNEQFF.